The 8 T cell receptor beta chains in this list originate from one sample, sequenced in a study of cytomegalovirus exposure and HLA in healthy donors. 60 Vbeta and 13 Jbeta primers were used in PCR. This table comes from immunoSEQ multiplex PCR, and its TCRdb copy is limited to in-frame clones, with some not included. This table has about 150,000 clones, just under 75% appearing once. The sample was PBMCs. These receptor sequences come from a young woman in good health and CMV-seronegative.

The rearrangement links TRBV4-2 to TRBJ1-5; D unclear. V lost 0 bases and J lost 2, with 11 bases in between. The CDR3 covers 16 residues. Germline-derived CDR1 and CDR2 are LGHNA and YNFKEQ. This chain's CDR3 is CASSQERSPGNQPQHF. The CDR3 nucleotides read TGTGCCAGCAGCCAAGAAAGGAGTCCAGGCAATCAGCCCCAGCATTTT.

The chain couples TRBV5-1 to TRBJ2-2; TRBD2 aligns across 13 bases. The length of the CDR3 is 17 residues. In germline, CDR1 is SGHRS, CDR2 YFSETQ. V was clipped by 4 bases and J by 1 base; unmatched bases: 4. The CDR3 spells CASSEGLAGRNTGELFF. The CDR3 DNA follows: TGCGCCAGCAGCGAGGGACTAGCGGGAAGGAACACCGGGGAGCTGTTTTTT. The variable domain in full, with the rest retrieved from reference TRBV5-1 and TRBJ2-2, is KAGVTQTPRYLIKTRGQQVTLSCSPISGHRSVSWYQQTPGQGLQFLFEYFSETQRNKGNFPGRFSGRQFSNSRSEMNVSTLELGDSALYLCASSEGLAGRNTGELFFGEGSRLTVL.

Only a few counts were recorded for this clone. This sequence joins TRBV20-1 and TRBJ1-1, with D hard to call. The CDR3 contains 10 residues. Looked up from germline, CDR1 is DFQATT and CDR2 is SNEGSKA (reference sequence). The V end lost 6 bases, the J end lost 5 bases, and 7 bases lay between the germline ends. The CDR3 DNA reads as TGCAGTGCCCAGAGGACTGAAGCTTTCTTT. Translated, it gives CSAQRTEAFF.

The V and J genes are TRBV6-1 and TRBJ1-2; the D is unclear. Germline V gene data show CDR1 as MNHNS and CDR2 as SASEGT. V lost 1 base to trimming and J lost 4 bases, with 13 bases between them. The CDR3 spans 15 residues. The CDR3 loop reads CASSEGWGVSYGYTF. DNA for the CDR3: TGTGCCAGCAGTGAAGGATGGGGAGTTAGCTATGGCTACACCTTC.

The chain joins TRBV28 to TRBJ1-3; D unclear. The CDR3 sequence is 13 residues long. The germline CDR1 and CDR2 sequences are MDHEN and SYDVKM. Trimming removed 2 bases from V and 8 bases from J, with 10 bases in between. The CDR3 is CASSLAVRDTIYF. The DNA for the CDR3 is TGTGCCAGCAGTTTAGCGGTGAGGGACACCATATATTTT.

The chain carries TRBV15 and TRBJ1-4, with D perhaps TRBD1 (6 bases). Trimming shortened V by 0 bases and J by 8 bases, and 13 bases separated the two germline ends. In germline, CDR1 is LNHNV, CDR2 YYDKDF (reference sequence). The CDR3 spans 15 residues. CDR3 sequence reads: CATSRDLTGGEKLFF. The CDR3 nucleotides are TGTGCCACCAGCAGAGATCTGACAGGAGGAGAAAAACTGTTTTTT.

CDR3: CASTTIAGVDNTGELFF. Written as DNA, the CDR3 is TGTGCCAGCACCACTATAGCGGGAGTAGATAACACCGGGGAGCTGTTTTTT. The V and J genes are TRBV9 and TRBJ2-2; 9 nucleotides align to TRBD2. Per germline, CDR1 SGDLS and CDR2 YYNGEE. V was clipped by 6 bases and J by 2 bases; unmatched bases: 11. This CDR3 is 17 amino acids long.

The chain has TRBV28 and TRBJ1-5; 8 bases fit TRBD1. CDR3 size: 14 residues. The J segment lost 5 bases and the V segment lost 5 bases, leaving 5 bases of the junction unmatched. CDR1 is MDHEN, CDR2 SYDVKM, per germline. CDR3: CASSRTGLHQPQHF. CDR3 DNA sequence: TGTGCCAGCAGTCGGACAGGGCTCCATCAGCCCCAGCATTTT.